The rows below give T cell receptor beta chains drawn from one sample of a study of control samples from healthy donors and cancer patients. The table came from immunoSEQ multiplex PCR; TCRdb's copy has only in-frame clones and leaves some out. The sample includes approximately 150,000 clones, just over 95% of them seen just once. Sequenced input: blood. The receptors derive from a woman in her thirties in good health. Both conserved end residues are part of each CDR3. A D gene is named only where the DNA matches it firmly. The size entry is marked missing in some rows and otherwise reads once, few, many or a size class.

V,D,size,J,CDR3,DNA
TRBV30,.,.,TRBJ2-7,CAWSRDNTYEQYF,TGTGCCTGGAGCCGGGACAACACCTACGAGCAGTACTTC
TRBV9,TRBD2,.,TRBJ2-3,CASSVELAAGGAGDTQYF,TGTGCCAGCAGCGTAGAATTGGCAGCGGGAGGAGCGGGAGATACGCAGTATTTT
TRBV2,TRBD1,.,TRBJ1-6,CASSLQGGPAGSPLHF,TGTGCCAGCAGTTTGCAGGGGGGGCCGGCGGGTTCACCCCTCCACTTT
TRBV19,.,.,TRBJ2-5,CARPLEKTYQETQYF,TGTGCCAGGCCCCTAGAGAAAACATACCAAGAGACCCAGTACTTC
TRBV7-9,.,.,TRBJ1-1,CASSLVITEAFF,TGTGCCAGCAGCTTAGTGATTACTGAAGCTTTCTTT
TRBV19,.,.,TRBJ1-1,CASSPWAPGGEAFF,TGTGCCAGTAGCCCTTGGGCGCCGGGGGGTGAAGCTTTCTTT
TRBV9,.,.,TRBJ2-7,CASSAFGGSSYEQYF,TGTGCCAGCAGCGCCTTCGGAGGTAGCTCCTACGAGCAGTACTTC
TRBV11-2,.,.,TRBJ1-2,CASSFPGADYGYTF,TGTGCCAGCAGCTTCCCGGGGGCTGACTATGGCTACACCTTC
TRBV28,.,.,TRBJ2-1,CASSRSGITDNEQFF,TGTGCCAGCAGTCGCAGCGGAATTACAGACAATGAGCAGTTCTTC
TRBV6-6,TRBD1,.,TRBJ1-5,CASRKTGGYSNQPQHF,TGTGCCAGCAGAAAGACAGGGGGATATAGCAATCAGCCCCAGCATTTT
TRBV3-1/TRBV3-2,.,.,TRBJ1-4,CASSQVPGLNEKLFF,TGTGCCAGCAGCCAAGTTCCAGGGCTTAATGAAAAACTGTTTTTT
TRBV28,.,.,TRBJ2-3,CASSSQGGADTQYF,TGTGCCAGCAGTTCACAGGGGGGGGCAGATACGCAGTATTTT
TRBV2,.,few,TRBJ1-6,CASLFRDRSPLHF,TGTGCCAGCCTCTTTAGGGATCGGTCACCCCTCCACTTT
TRBV6-5,.,.,TRBJ2-1,CASSYHSGLRANEQFF,TGTGCCAGCAGTTACCATTCGGGACTCCGCGCAAATGAGCAGTTCTTC
TRBV5-1,TRBD2,.,TRBJ2-7,CASSLGTSGYEQYF,TGCGCCAGCAGCTTGGGGACTAGCGGATACGAGCAGTACTTC
TRBV7-9,.,.,TRBJ2-4,CASREPGHSKNIQYF,TGTGCCAGCAGGGAGCCGGGACACAGCAAAAACATTCAGTACTTC
TRBV5-8,.,.,TRBJ2-7,CASSPGLFVGDEQYF,TGTGCCAGCAGCCCGGGACTTTTTGTTGGCGACGAGCAGTACTTC
TRBV6-5,.,.,TRBJ2-1,CASSNQGVREQFF,TGTGCCAGCAGTAACCAGGGTGTTCGTGAGCAGTTCTTC
TRBV3-1/TRBV3-2,TRBD1,.,TRBJ1-3,CASSQTGTGSSGNTIYF,TGTGCCAGCAGCCAGACCGGGACAGGGTCATCTGGAAACACCATATATTTT
TRBV7-3,TRBD1,few,TRBJ2-1,CASSPTGGDEQFF,TGTGCCAGCAGCCCTACAGGGGGCGATGAGCAGTTCTTC
TRBV27,.,.,TRBJ2-1,CASSSLTRGPDEQFF,TGTGCCAGCAGTTCCCTAACCAGGGGCCCGGATGAGCAGTTCTTC
TRBV29-1,TRBD1,.,TRBJ1-2,CSVAGQGPNYGYTF,TGCAGCGTCGCCGGACAGGGCCCTAACTATGGCTACACCTTC
TRBV5-1,.,.,TRBJ2-1,CASSLGAWTEQFF,TGCGCCAGCAGCTTGGGGGCTTGGACAGAGCAGTTCTTC
TRBV11-2,.,once,TRBJ1-5,CASSNMGFNQPQHF,TGTGCCAGCAGCAACATGGGCTTCAATCAGCCCCAGCATTTT
TRBV18,.,.,TRBJ2-3,CASSPGYGTDTQYF,TGTGCCAGCTCACCAGGGTATGGCACAGATACGCAGTATTTT
TRBV4-1,.,.,TRBJ1-5,CASSRAADSNQPQHF,TGCGCCAGCTCTCGGGCTGCGGATAGCAATCAGCCCCAGCATTTT
TRBV5-1,.,.,TRBJ2-2,CASSLTAGNPGELFF,TGCGCCAGCAGCTTAACCGCAGGGAATCCCGGGGAGCTGTTTTTT
TRBV2,TRBD1,.,TRBJ2-7,CASKRGTGASGEQYF,TGTGCCAGCAAACGTGGGACAGGGGCCAGTGGCGAGCAGTACTTC
TRBV28,.,.,TRBJ1-2,CASISGAAYGYTF,TGTGCCAGCATTTCCGGGGCGGCCTATGGCTACACCTTC
TRBV9,.,.,TRBJ1-4,CASSVGGSTEKLFF,TGTGCCAGCAGCGTGGGCGGATCAACTGAAAAACTGTTTTTT
TRBV19,TRBD1,few,TRBJ1-5,CASSIEDRGWYQPQHF,TGTGCCAGTAGTATAGAAGACAGGGGGTGGTATCAGCCCCAGCATTTT
TRBV6-5,.,.,TRBJ2-7,CASSYRGSSYEQYF,TGTGCCAGCAGTTACAGGGGAAGCTCCTACGAGCAGTACTTC
TRBV6-2/TRBV6-3,.,.,TRBJ2-3,CASSYSSTGNTDTQYF,TGTGCCAGCAGTTATTCTTCCACAGGTAACACAGATACGCAGTATTTT
TRBV9,TRBD1,.,TRBJ2-3,CASSVDQGESDTQYF,TGTGCCAGCAGCGTAGATCAGGGGGAATCAGATACGCAGTATTTT
TRBV6-5,.,.,TRBJ2-3,CASTASDSSTDTQYF,TGTGCCAGCACCGCTAGCGATTCTAGCACAGATACGCAGTATTTT
TRBV28,.,.,TRBJ2-3,CASSGQYTDTQYF,TGTGCCAGTTCCGGACAGTACACAGATACGCAGTATTTT
TRBV7-9,TRBD1,.,TRBJ2-1,CASSLAGTGVYNEQFF,TGTGCCAGCAGCTTAGCAGGGACAGGGGTCTACAATGAGCAGTTCTTC
TRBV3-1/TRBV3-2,.,.,TRBJ2-7,CASSRAGNEQYF,TGTGCCAGCAGCCGAGCCGGGAACGAGCAGTACTTC
TRBV2,.,.,TRBJ1-5,CASSGGSRNQPQHF,TGTGCCAGCAGTGGGGGTTCGCGCAATCAGCCCCAGCATTTT
TRBV7-9,TRBD1,.,TRBJ1-1,CASSWDRGRNTEAFF,TGTGCCAGCAGCTGGGACAGGGGGCGGAACACTGAAGCTTTCTTT